The 28 T cell receptor beta chains below were found in one sample sequenced in a study of T cells in Graves' hyperthyroidism and ophthalmopathy. The source material, RNA transcripts, was used to amplify TCR beta CDR3 regions. HTBI primers drove first-round RT-PCR of the TCR CDR3. Using its own MiXCR run on the multiplex PCR reads, TCRdb lists one record per CDR3 protein. The sample holds some 350,000 distinct CDR3 sequences, 15% to 19% seen once. Sequenced input: blood. The receptors shown here come from a woman younger than 30 with Graves' hyperthyroidism that later progressed to Graves' ophthalmopathy.

The chain uses TRBV19 and TRBJ2-7; possibly TRBD1 for D (5 bases). Between the trimmed V and J ends, which lost 6 bases and 0 bases, there was a span of 21 bases. Germline V lookup: CDR1 LNHDA, CDR2 SQIVND (reference sequence). The CDR3 contains 17 residues. The CDR3 DNA follows: TGTGCCAGTAGCGCAGGGCTCATTGGCTTGAGCTCCTACGAGCAGTACTTC. The encoded protein is CASSAGLIGLSSYEQYF. Filled out from reference TRBV19 and TRBJ2-7, the complete variable domain reads DGGITQSPKYLFRKEGQNVTLSCEQNLNHDAMYWYRQDPGQGLRLIYYSQIVNDFQKGDIAEGYSVSREKKESFPLTVTSAQKNPTAFYLCASSAGLIGLSSYEQYFGPGTRLTVT.

This clonotype was observed at least ten times. The chain links TRBV24-1 to TRBJ2-1; D could derive from TRBD1 or TRBD2 (5 bases each). The ends were cut back, 4 bases at V and 2 bases at J, with 11 bases in the middle. Per the germline V gene, CDR1 is KGHDR and CDR2 is SFDVKD. The CDR3 sequence is 15 residues long. This CDR3 is CATSERGRTYNEQFF. DNA for the CDR3: TGTGCCACCAGTGAGAGGGGTCGCACCTACAATGAGCAGTTCTTC.

This clonotype has a single count. A much larger clone differs from this one at a single base, so this may be a read error. This chain links TRBV7-9 with TRBJ2-5, with 10 bases matching TRBD2. V shed 1 base and J 4 bases; nucleotides not matched to a gene: 12. The CDR3 runs to 18 residues. The V gene's germline CDR1 is SEHNR and CDR2 FQNEAQ (reference sequence). The CDR3 protein is CASSLGWTSGPDLETQYF. CDR3 coding DNA: TGTGCCAGCAGCTTAGGTTGGACTAGCGGTCCTGACCTAGAGACCCAGTACTTC.

The chain couples TRBV28 to TRBJ1-4; D gene unclear. The germline V and J ends were trimmed by 6 bases and 4 bases, with 9 bases remaining between them. Germline V gene lookup returns CDR1 MDHEN and CDR2 SYDVKM. The CDR3 is 13 amino acids. The CDR3 region has the DNA TGTGCCAGCAGGCCCAGCCTTAATGAAAAACTGTTTTTT. Translated, it gives CASRPSLNEKLFF.

This clonotype was found many times. The chain combines TRBV28 with TRBJ2-1, with 10 bases identical to TRBD2. There are 17 residues in the CDR3. Trimming took 1 base from V and 6 from J; bases not matched to a gene: 9. Germline CDR1 MDHEN, CDR2 SYDVKM. Here the CDR3 DNA reads TGTGCCAGCAGTTTATTCGGACTAGCGGTCTCGCGCAATGAGCAGTTCTTC. This gives the protein CASSLFGLAVSRNEQFF.

The chain uses TRBV18 and TRBJ2-5, with 12 bases matching TRBD2. Germline V CDR1 and CDR2: KGHSH, LQKENI. The CDR3 consists of 19 residues. The J segment lost 6 bases and the V segment lost 0 bases, leaving 14 bases of the junction unmatched. The CDR3 DNA reads as TGTGCCAGCTCACCACCCGGACACCCGACTAGCGGGAGTCATAAGACCCAGTACTTC. It specifies CASSPPGHPTSGSHKTQYF.

This clonotype was seen many times. The genes are TRBV20-1 and TRBJ1-1, with D possibly TRBD1 on 5 matching bases. The CDR3 is 13 residues long. Trimming cost V 5 bases and J 1 base, with 11 bases left between them. The germline V gene encodes CDR1 DFQATT and CDR2 SNEGSKA (reference sequence). In DNA, the CDR3 is TGCAGTGCTCTACCCAGGGAGAACACTGAAGCTTTCTTT. As protein: CSALPRENTEAFF.

This clonotype came up a few times. This chain links TRBV7-9 with TRBJ2-2; 7 bases match TRBD2. Germline assignment: CDR1 SEHNR and CDR2 FQNEAQ (reference sequence). Trimming at V came to 1 base and at J to 1 base, leaving 3 bases not matched to a gene. This CDR3 region has 16 residues. CDR3 protein: CASSLVPSGNTGELFF. CDR3 sequence (DNA): TGTGCCAGCAGCTTAGTGCCTAGCGGGAACACCGGGGAGCTGTTTTTT.

Many counts were recorded for this clonotype. The junction departs from the called germline gene at one end, perhaps through a read error. The rearrangement uses TRBV18 and TRBJ1-1; D gene unclear. There are 13 residues in the CDR3. Germline CDR1 reads KGHSH; CDR2 reads LQKENI. CDR3 sequence: CASSTEPQLKFIF. The CDR3 DNA follows: TGTGCCAGCTCAACCGAACCGCAACTGAAGTTCATCTTT.

This clonotype was recorded at least ten times. The rearrangement joins TRBV27 to TRBJ2-5, with TRBD1 as a possible D gene (6 bases). Germline CDR1 MNHEY, CDR2 SMNVEV (reference sequence). This CDR3 region has 14 residues. V was shortened by 4 bases and J by 7 bases, with 16 bases between the two germline ends. In DNA form, the CDR3 reads TGTGCCAGCAGTTCGTCCCAGGGGCATACGACCCAGTACTTC. It specifies CASSSSQGHTTQYF.

This chain connects TRBV20-1 to TRBJ2-2; possible D gene TRBD2, 5 bases. Trimming stripped 3 bases from V and 6 bases from J, with 8 bases between. Germline lookup yields CDR1 DFQATT and CDR2 SNEGSKA (reference sequence). This CDR3 spans 12 amino acids. The CDR3: CSASAGAGELFF. Here the CDR3 DNA reads TGCAGTGCTAGTGCGGGCGCCGGGGAGCTGTTTTTT.

This clonotype was seen repeatedly, ten times or more. The genes are TRBV12-3 or TRBV12-4 and TRBJ1-2, with TRBD1 as a possible D gene (5 bases). The CDR3 runs 14 residues. Trimming shortened V by 4 bases and J by 6 bases, and 15 bases separated the two germline ends. CDR3 region: CASSWQGGTDGYTF. The CDR3 nucleotides are TGTGCCAGCAGTTGGCAGGGAGGGACCGATGGCTACACCTTC.

This chain uses TRBV5-1 with TRBJ2-7; 9 bases agree with TRBD1. The CDR3 has 15 amino acids. V lost 0 bases and J lost 8; bases outside the gene matches: 9. From germline, CDR1 is SGHRS and CDR2 YFSETQ. The CDR3 sequence is CASSLAQTGGAKQYF. The CDR3 DNA sequence: TGCGCCAGCAGCTTGGCTCAAACAGGGGGCGCAAAGCAGTACTTC.

This clonotype was counted at least ten times. The genes are TRBV28 and TRBJ2-5, with 12 bases aligning to TRBD2. CDR3 size: 17 residues. From germline, CDR1 is MDHEN and CDR2 SYDVKM. V dropped 1 base and J dropped 2; count of bases not matched to a gene: 5. CDR3 DNA sequence: TGTGCCAGCAGTTTATTACTAGCGGGAGGTAGGCAAGAGACCCAGTACTTC. This translates into CASSLLLAGGRQETQYF. Together with reference TRBV28 and TRBJ2-5, the CDR3 gives the full variable domain: DVKVTQSSRYLVKRTGEKVFLECVQDMDHENMFWYRQDPGLGLRLIYFSYDVKMKEKGDIPEGYSVSREKKERFSLILESASTNQTSMYLCASSLLLAGGRQETQYFGPGTRLLVL.

The chain has TRBV27 and TRBJ2-7; 7 positions match TRBD1. This CDR3 has 15 amino acids. Germline CDR1 is MNHEY and CDR2 is SMNVEV (reference sequence). Trimming took 5 bases from V and 7 from J; bases not matched to a gene: 14. As DNA, the CDR3 is TGTGCCAGCAGTCTACTCCCGACAGGGCCCCATGAGCAGTACTTC. Its translation: CASSLLPTGPHEQYF.

The sample holds many counts of this clonotype. The rearrangement joins TRBV11-2 to TRBJ1-1; D not resolved. Looked up from germline, CDR1 is SGHAT and CDR2 is FQNNGV. Between the trimmed V and J ends, which lost 4 bases and 1 base, there was a span of 7 bases. The CDR3 runs to 13 residues. CDR3 DNA sequence: TGTGCCAGCAGCTCGGGCTGGAACACTGAAGCTTTCTTT. Residues: CASSSGWNTEAFF.

This clonotype showed up just a few times. The chain is built from TRBV3-1 and TRBJ2-7; a possible D gene is TRBD2 (6 bases). This CDR3 contains 20 residues. V was clipped by 1 base and J by 0 bases, with 25 bases between them. Germline assignment: CDR1 LGHDT and CDR2 YNNKEL (reference sequence). The CDR3 DNA follows: TGTGCCAGCAGCCAAGTAATGGACTACCTGGAGGAAGGGAGCTCCTACGAGCAGTACTTC. This sequence encodes CASSQVMDYLEEGSSYEQYF.

This clonotype was seen at least ten times. This chain uses TRBV28 with TRBJ2-7; 10 bases fit TRBD1. This CDR3 is built from 13 residues. Germline CDR1 and CDR2: MDHEN and SYDVKM. J gave up 1 base and V 11 bases, and 5 bases lay outside the gene matches. This chain's CDR3 is CAAGGQGSYEQYF. CDR3 coding DNA: TGTGCCGCAGGGGGACAGGGGTCCTACGAGCAGTACTTC.

The rearrangement uses TRBV7-2 and TRBJ1-5; the D is unclear. V lost 5 bases and J 4 bases, leaving 12 bases between the germline ends. This CDR3 is 14 amino acids long. The V gene's germline CDR1 is SGHTA and CDR2 FQGNSA. CDR3 sequence reads: CASSLAVRNQPQHF. In DNA form, the CDR3 reads TGTGCCAGCAGCCTCGCAGTACGAAATCAGCCCCAGCATTTT.

This clonotype was detected many times. This chain links TRBV15 with TRBJ1-1; 9 bases line up with TRBD1. V dropped 4 bases and J dropped 5; count of bases not matched to a gene: 8. The germline CDR1 and CDR2 sequences are LNHNV and YYDKDF (reference sequence). The CDR3 loop spans 15 amino acids. The CDR3 reads CATSMETGGWTEAFF. As DNA, the CDR3 is TGTGCCACCAGCATGGAGACAGGGGGTTGGACTGAAGCTTTCTTT.

J is TRBJ2-1 and V is TRBV7-9; 9 bases fit TRBD2. The CDR3 has 17 residues. V lost 5 bases and J lost 6; bases outside the gene matches: 14. The germline V gene encodes CDR1 SEHNR and CDR2 FQNEAQ (reference sequence). The CDR3 loop reads CASSPGTGGRAFNEQFF. The CDR3 DNA reads TGTGCCAGCAGCCCGGGGACTGGCGGGAGGGCTTTCAATGAGCAGTTCTTC.

The V gene is TRBV19, the J gene TRBJ2-7; D might be TRBD2 (6 bases). The CDR3 length is 14 residues. The germline V gene encodes CDR1 LNHDA and CDR2 SQIVND (reference sequence). The V end was cut by 6 bases, the J end by 4 bases, with 16 bases between. CDR3 DNA sequence: TGTGCCAGTAGCACTACAGCGACTAGTTACGAGCAGTACTTC. Its protein product is CASSTTATSYEQYF.

This clonotype has ten or more counts. V gene TRBV20-1 combines with J gene TRBJ2-3; TRBD1 matches at 9 bases. This CDR3 has 14 amino acids. With V trimmed by 7 bases and J by 4 bases, 9 bases remained unmatched. Germline assignment: CDR1 DFQATT and CDR2 SNEGSKA (reference sequence). CDR3 DNA: TGCAGTGTCAAGGACAGGGGTGGCGCAGATACGCAGTATTTT. Its translation is CSVKDRGGADTQYF.

This clonotype was counted many times. The genes are TRBV20-1 and TRBJ2-1; 10 bases match TRBD2. V shed 5 bases and J 5 bases; nucleotides not matched to a gene: 9. In germline, CDR1 is DFQATT, CDR2 SNEGSKA (reference sequence). This CDR3 region has 15 residues. CDR3 sequence: CSALIRTSGNNEQFF. The CDR3 coding sequence is TGCAGTGCTCTGATCCGGACTAGCGGAAACAATGAGCAGTTCTTC.

There are a few counts of this clonotype. The chain uses TRBV29-1 and TRBJ2-7, with 7 bases lining up with TRBD2. Germline V gives CDR1 SQVTM, CDR2 ANQGSEA. V was clipped by 7 bases and J by 4 bases; unmatched bases: 10. The CDR3 contains 13 residues. CDR3 in DNA: TGCAGCGGGGGGGGTGGTAGCGGATACGAGCAGTACTTC. It translates to CSGGGGSGYEQYF.

This chain links TRBV6-1 with TRBJ1-1; TRBD1 aligns across 8 bases. CDR1 and CDR2 (germline): MNHNS, SASEGT. With 6 bases clipped from V and 2 bases from J, the junction kept 11 bases outside the gene matches. The CDR3 extends over 16 amino acids. The CDR3, as DNA: TGTGCCAGCAGAAGACAGGGGTGGGGGGAAAACACTGAAGCTTTCTTT. It codes for CASRRQGWGENTEAFF.

This chain connects TRBV30 to TRBJ2-1, with D hard to call. The V gene's germline CDR1 is GTSNPN and CDR2 SVGIG (reference sequence). This CDR3 has 15 residues. V lost 0 bases and J lost 2, with 11 bases in between. The CDR3 sequence is CAWSVRGRTYNEQFF. CDR3 bases: TGTGCCTGGAGTGTACGCGGCAGAACCTACAATGAGCAGTTCTTC.

In its sample, this clonotype was seen many times. J is TRBJ2-7 and V is TRBV7-9, with D perhaps TRBD1 or TRBD2 (5 bases each). Germline CDR1 SEHNR, CDR2 FQNEAQ (reference sequence). V lost 5 bases and J 6 bases, leaving 14 bases between the germline ends. This CDR3 spans 13 amino acids. Written as DNA, the CDR3 is TGTGCCAGCAGCGGGGGTATGGTTGTCGAGCAGTACTTC. It codes for CASSGGMVVEQYF.